This T cell receptor (beta chain) was sequenced for a study of CD8 T cells in Susac syndrome. Random hexamers served to reverse transcribe roughly 0.5 to 1 ug RNA. TCRdb re-called the immunoSEQ multiplex PCR reads through MiXCR, storing one row per CDR3 protein. The data contain fewer than 90,000 distinct CDR3 sequences, around 93% of them singletons. CDR3 length equals 15 residues. Per germline, CDR1 MGHRA and CDR2 YSYEKL. The V end was cut by 4 bases, the J end by 4 bases, with 14 bases between. V is TRBV4-1 and J is TRBJ1-5, with D hard to call. Sequenced: CD8+ T cells from PBMCs. The receptor's source is a human donor with Susac syndrome. CDR3 sequence: CASSLFRGENQPQHF. For the CDR3, the DNA is TGCGCCAGCAGCCTTTTCCGGGGAGAGAATCAGCCCCAGCATTTT.